This T cell receptor (beta chain) was identified in a study of cytomegalovirus exposure and HLA in healthy donors. From germline, CDR1 is MNHEY and CDR2 SMNVEV (reference sequence). Trimming pared 3 bases from V and 4 bases from J, leaving 15 bases between. CDR3 length: 15 residues. PCR amplification relied on 60 Vbeta primers (plus 13 Jbeta primers). Some clones are missing from TCRdb's copy, which holds only in-frame ones; the method was immunoSEQ multiplex PCR. The table has tens of thousands of clones, around three quarters seen once. The TCR originated in a man aged 25-45 years in good health and CMV-seronegative. Source material: PBMCs. The J gene is TRBJ1-2, the V gene TRBV27; maybe TRBD1 (6 bases). As DNA, the CDR3 is TGTGCCAGCAGTTTTGGGCAGGGGATAGTCTATGGCTACACCTTC. It specifies CASSFGQGIVYGYTF.